This passage covers 26 T cell receptor beta chains from one sample sequenced in a study of Graves' ophthalmopathy and Graves' hyperthyroidism. Amplification of TCR beta CDR3 regions used RNA transcripts. First-round RT-PCR with HTBI primers preceded a second-round multiplex PCR. TCRdb re-called the multiplex PCR reads with MiXCR, one entry per CDR3 protein. This sample has approximately 700,000 distinct CDR3 sequences, with 35% to 50% found just once. Sample: peripheral blood. The receptors were sampled from an adult man with Graves' ophthalmopathy.

Worth noting for this clonotype: At one of its ends the junction is not consistent with the germline gene, which may arise from a read error. The V gene is TRBV24-1, the J gene TRBJ1-5, with 7 bases lining up with TRBD1. CDR3 length: 15 amino acids. CDR1 and CDR2 from the germline V gene are KGHDR and SFDVKD. CDR3 bases: TGTGCCAGCAGTGTGGGACAGTCAGGCAATCAGCCCCAGCATTTT. Translation: CASSVGQSGNQPQHF.

About this clonotype: A junction boundary mismatches the germline segment, possibly from a read error. V usage is TRBV25-1 and J usage is TRBJ2-7, with 12 bases fitting TRBD2. Looked up from germline, CDR1 is MGHDK and CDR2 is SYGVNS. This CDR3 spans 19 amino acids. Here the CDR3 DNA reads TGCGCCAGCAGCCTCGGACAGGGGCAGACTAGCGGGAGCTCCTACGAGCAGTACTTC. Translating gives CASSLGQGQTSGSSYEQYF.

This clonotype showed up many times. The V and J genes are TRBV2 and TRBJ1-1; no definite D call. The CDR3 totals 11 residues. V was cut by 5 bases and J by 10 bases, with 11 bases left in between. Germline V lookup: CDR1 SNHLY, CDR2 FYNNEI. For the CDR3, the DNA is TGTGCCAGCAGTCCCGTTTTGCGAGCTTTCTTT. Its protein product is CASSPVLRAFF. Full variable domain (rest looked up from reference TRBV2 and TRBJ1-1): EPEVTQTPSHQVTQMGQEVILRCVPISNHLYFYWYRQILGQKVEFLVSFYNNEISEKSEIFDDQFSVERPDGSNFTLKIRSTKLEDSAMYFCASSPVLRAFFGQGTRLTVV.

V is TRBV25-1 and J is TRBJ2-7; TRBD1 matches at 8 bases. Looked up from germline, CDR1 is MGHDK and CDR2 is SYGVNS. The CDR3 contains 15 residues. V dropped 5 bases and J dropped 5; count of bases not matched to a gene: 11. The CDR3 is CASSLGGQGGNEQYF. The DNA of the CDR3 is TGTGCCAGCAGTTTAGGAGGACAGGGTGGGAACGAGCAGTACTTC.

This clonotype was found many times. V usage is TRBV19 and J usage is TRBJ2-6; 9 bases map to TRBD2. V shed 10 bases and J 4 bases; nucleotides not matched to a gene: 11. Germline assignment: CDR1 LNHDA and CDR2 SQIVND (reference sequence). This CDR3 region has 16 residues. CDR3 loop: CATLAGKASGANVLTF. In DNA, the CDR3 is TGTGCCACCCTAGCGGGGAAAGCCTCCGGGGCCAACGTCCTGACTTTC.

The chain links TRBV10-3 to TRBJ1-6; 9 bases map to TRBD1. CDR1 ENHRY and CDR2 SYGVKD come from the germline V gene. The CDR3 covers 14 residues. V lost 10 bases to trimming and J lost 9 bases; unmatched junction nucleotides: 10. CDR3 sequence: CATCRGQGGSPLHF. The CDR3 DNA sequence: TGTGCCACTTGCCGGGGACAGGGCGGTTCACCCCTCCACTTT.

To note about this clonotype: A much larger clone is a single base away; this may be a read error. The CDR3 DNA is TGTGCCAGCAGCTTGGAAATGACGAACCCTGAAGCTTTCTTT. The encoded protein is CASSLEMTNPEAFF. The rearrangement uses TRBV7-2 and TRBJ1-1; D unresolved. The CDR3 covers 14 residues. The germline CDR1 and CDR2 sequences are SGHTA and FQGNSA.

CDR3 DNA: TGCAGTGCTCTTACTAGCGGGGGTGAATTCTACGAGCAGTACTTC. The encoded protein is CSALTSGGEFYEQYF. This sequence joins TRBV20-1 and TRBJ2-7, with TRBD2 matching 11 bases. V trimming: 5 bases; J trimming: 3 bases; junction bases outside the gene matches: 9. This CDR3 has 15 amino acids. Germline assignment: CDR1 DFQATT and CDR2 SNEGSKA (reference sequence).

The rearrangement links TRBV6-6 to TRBJ2-7, with a tentative D call TRBD1 (5 bases). Germline loops: CDR1 MNHNY, CDR2 SVGAGI (reference sequence). With 6 bases removed from V and 5 bases from J, the gap between germline ends came to 11 bases. The CDR3 contains 12 residues. CDR3 bases: TGTGCCAGCAGCCGCAGGGCACACGAGCAGTACTTC. Amino acids: CASSRRAHEQYF.

This clonotype has at least ten counts. This sequence joins TRBV9 and TRBJ1-1; 9 bases map to TRBD1. This CDR3 region has 14 residues. V gave up 4 bases and J gave up 2 bases; unmatched junction bases: 3. From germline, CDR1 is SGDLS and CDR2 YYNGEE. CDR3 region: CASSTGGLNTEAFF. CDR3 coding DNA: TGTGCCAGCAGCACAGGGGGCCTAAACACTGAAGCTTTCTTT.

V and J are TRBV7-9 and TRBJ1-5; the match to TRBD1 covers 12 bases. The junction had 6 bases not matched to a gene; V was cut back by 6 bases and J by 6 bases. CDR1 and CDR2 (germline): SEHNR, FQNEAQ (reference sequence). CDR3 length: 15 residues. CDR3 DNA sequence: TGTGCCAGCAGTGAGGGGACAGGGGGCCGTCAGCCCCAGCATTTT. Encoded protein: CASSEGTGGRQPQHF.

The V and J genes are TRBV6-1 and TRBJ2-2; D remains unclear. The CDR3 has 15 residues. V was clipped by 0 bases and J by 5 bases, with 10 bases between them. Per germline, CDR1 MNHNS and CDR2 SASEGT. The CDR3 reads CASSEAARTTGELFF. The CDR3 DNA follows: TGTGCCAGCAGTGAAGCTGCCAGGACGACCGGGGAGCTGTTTTTT.

This clonotype was seen more than once but under ten times. This chain joins TRBV20-1 and TRBJ1-5; D is unclear. Trimming cost V 7 bases and J 3 bases, with 13 bases left between them. Germline V CDR1 and CDR2: DFQATT, SNEGSKA (reference sequence). This CDR3 has 13 residues. The CDR3 loop reads CSVGKADNQPQHF. The CDR3 region has the DNA TGCAGTGTGGGCAAGGCGGACAATCAGCCCCAGCATTTT.

This clonotype was found many times. As DNA, the CDR3 is TGTGCCAGCAGCCCCGACAGGCCGCTGCTATCACCCCTCCACTTT. Its translation: CASSPDRPLLSPLHF. The V and J genes are TRBV7-2 and TRBJ1-6; D might be TRBD1 (6 bases). V gave up 5 bases and J gave up 10 bases, with 18 bases separating them. This CDR3 is built from 15 residues. In germline, CDR1 is SGHTA, CDR2 FQGNSA. Full variable domain (remainder filled in from reference TRBV7-2 and TRBJ1-6): GAGVSQSPSNKVTEKGKDVELRCDPISGHTALYWYRQSLGQGLEFLIYFQGNSAPDKSGLPSDRFSAERTGGSVSTLTIQRTQQEDSAVYLCASSPDRPLLSPLHFGNGTRLTVT.

This clonotype was counted ten times or more. This rearrangement joins TRBV10-2 to TRBJ2-7; 9 bases fit TRBD1. With V trimmed by 7 bases and J by 4 bases, 8 bases remained unmatched. The CDR3 has 14 residues. CDR1 WSHSY and CDR2 SAAADI come from the germline V gene. The CDR3, as DNA: TGCGCCAGCACAAACAGGGGGCGCATATACGAGCAGTACTTC. Translation: CASTNRGRIYEQYF.

In regard to this clonotype: This may arise from a read error, as a much more abundant clone is one base away. This chain joins TRBV24-1 and TRBJ1-5; 8 bases match TRBD1. Losses at the gene ends were 4 bases for V and 1 base for J; bases not matched to a gene: 5. This CDR3 is built from 16 residues. CDR1 and CDR2 from the germline V gene are KGHDR and SFDVKD. CDR3 bases: TGTGCCACCAGTGAGGGACAGGTGGGCAGCAATCAGCCCCAGCATTTT. Its protein is CATSEGQVGSNQPQHF.

The V gene is TRBV6-6, the J gene TRBJ1-3; D is undetermined. Trimming removed 5 bases from V and 4 bases from J, with 6 bases in between. Looked up from germline, CDR1 is MNHNY and CDR2 is SVGAGI (reference sequence). This CDR3 is built from 12 residues. Here the CDR3 DNA reads TGTGCCAGCAGTCCCAAAGGAAACACCATATATTTT. Amino acids: CASSPKGNTIYF.

This chain links TRBV15 with TRBJ1-2; 12 bases map to TRBD1. The V gene's germline CDR1 is LNHNV and CDR2 YYDKDF (reference sequence). V lost 10 bases to trimming and J lost 7 bases; unmatched junction nucleotides: 13. The CDR3 runs 15 residues. The CDR3 bases are TGTGCCAGCAGTTTCGGGACAGGGGGCATGGGTGGCTACACCTTC. This gives the protein CASSFGTGGMGGYTF.

This clonotype was counted between two and nine times. This chain links TRBV12-3 or TRBV12-4 with TRBJ1-2; D remains ambiguous. The V gene lost 2 bases and the J gene lost 0 bases, with 4 bases spanning the gap. CDR3 length: 13 residues. This CDR3 is CASSLKANYGYTF. CDR3 nucleotides: TGTGCCAGCAGTTTAAAGGCTAACTATGGCTACACCTTC.

On this clonotype: With a much larger clone just one base away, this may be a read error. In DNA form, the CDR3 reads TGCGCCAGCAGTGAGGTGGGGAAAGAGACCCAGAACTTC. Its translation is CASSEVGKETQNF. The rearrangement joins TRBV10-2 to TRBJ2-5; D is uncertain. Germline CDR1 reads WSHSY; CDR2 reads SAAADI. CDR3 length: 13 amino acids.

The chain has TRBV20-1 and TRBJ2-3; D perhaps matches TRBD1 (5 bases). Per the germline V gene, CDR1 is DFQATT and CDR2 is SNEGSKA (reference sequence). The CDR3 consists of 11 residues. The V gene lost 7 bases and the J gene lost 6 bases, with 11 bases spanning the gap. The CDR3 nucleotides read TGCAGTGTGGACCAGGGTGATACGCAGTATTTT. As protein: CSVDQGDTQYF.

This sequence joins TRBV20-1 and TRBJ2-5, with D perhaps matching TRBD2 (6 bases). Germline assignment: CDR1 DFQATT and CDR2 SNEGSKA (reference sequence). Trimming shortened V by 4 bases and J by 5 bases, and 23 bases separated the two germline ends. CDR3 length: 16 amino acids. The CDR3 sequence is CSATGLTGVRVETQYF. DNA for the CDR3: TGCAGTGCTACAGGACTAACGGGAGTACGAGTGGAGACCCAGTACTTC.

This rearrangement joins TRBV4-3 to TRBJ2-7; 10 positions agree with TRBD2. Unmatched junction bases numbered 6, after V lost 3 bases and J lost 1 base. Germline V gene data show CDR1 as LGHNA and CDR2 as YSLEER. The CDR3 runs to 16 residues. CDR3 sequence reads: CASSQRETSGSYEQYF. The DNA of the CDR3 is TGCGCCAGCAGCCAGCGGGAGACTAGCGGGTCCTACGAGCAGTACTTC.

Many counts were recorded for this clonotype. The chain recombines TRBV7-9 with TRBJ2-5; 9 nucleotides align to TRBD2. Germline values: CDR1 SEHNR, CDR2 FQNEAQ (reference sequence). V shed 4 bases, J shed 2 bases, and the junction held 2 bases outside the gene matches. The CDR3 has 14 residues. CDR3 loop: CASSSSGRQETQYF. The CDR3 nucleotides read TGTGCCAGCAGCTCGAGCGGGAGGCAAGAGACCCAGTACTTC. The full variable domain, completed using reference TRBV7-9 and TRBJ2-5, is DTGVSQNPRHKITKRGQNVTFRCDPISEHNRLYWYRQTLGQGPEFLTYFQNEAQLEKSRLLSDRFSAERPKGSFSTLEIQRTEQGDSAMYLCASSSSGRQETQYFGPGTRLLVL.

The chain couples TRBV7-8 to TRBJ2-5; D might be TRBD1 or TRBD2, each matching 6 bases. The CDR3 loop spans 14 amino acids. Germline-derived CDR1 and CDR2 are SGHVS and FQNEAQ. The germline V and J ends were trimmed by 1 base and 7 bases, with 13 bases remaining between them. CDR3 in amino acids: CASSLDRGRRTQYF. The CDR3 bases are TGTGCCAGCAGCTTAGACCGGGGGCGGAGGACCCAGTACTTC.

This clonotype was seen only a few times. This sequence joins TRBV6-5 and TRBJ1-1; D remains unclear. The V end was cut by 5 bases, the J end by 0 bases, with 13 bases between. Germline V CDR1 and CDR2: MNHEY, SVGAGI. The CDR3 covers 15 residues. DNA of the CDR3: TGTGCCAGCAGTCTCGGTCCTCGTATGAACACTGAAGCTTTCTTT. Encoded protein: CASSLGPRMNTEAFF.